This record covers a single T cell receptor beta chain. Its specificity is unknown. This entry comes from a study of T cell repertoires in cytomegalovirus infection. Background on the study: Recently identified HLA-C-restricted and well-studied HLA-B-restricted CMV epitopes were used. Public TCR beta signatures indicated both CMV infection and matching HLA type.

MiXCR was run by TCRdb on the reads, yielding one entry per CDR3 protein. Of around 750,000 distinct CDR3 sequences listed, about 30% are singletons. V was pared by 2 bases and J by 2 bases, with 15 bases between. Germline V gene lookup returns CDR1 LNHDA and CDR2 SQIVND (reference sequence). This CDR3 has 16 amino acids. Sequencing was performed on cultured CD8+ T cells from PBMCs, taken from culture after CMV antigen stimulation. The chain carries TRBV19 and TRBJ1-2; the D gene is possibly TRBD1 (5 bases). This sequence was found in a human donor in good health (CMV status not recorded). Some clones in this sample may be carry-over from other donors' samples. The CDR3 region is CASSIRPWAGNYGYTF. The CDR3, as DNA: TGTGCCAGTAGTATACGCCCCTGGGCAGGGAACTATGGCTACACCTTC.